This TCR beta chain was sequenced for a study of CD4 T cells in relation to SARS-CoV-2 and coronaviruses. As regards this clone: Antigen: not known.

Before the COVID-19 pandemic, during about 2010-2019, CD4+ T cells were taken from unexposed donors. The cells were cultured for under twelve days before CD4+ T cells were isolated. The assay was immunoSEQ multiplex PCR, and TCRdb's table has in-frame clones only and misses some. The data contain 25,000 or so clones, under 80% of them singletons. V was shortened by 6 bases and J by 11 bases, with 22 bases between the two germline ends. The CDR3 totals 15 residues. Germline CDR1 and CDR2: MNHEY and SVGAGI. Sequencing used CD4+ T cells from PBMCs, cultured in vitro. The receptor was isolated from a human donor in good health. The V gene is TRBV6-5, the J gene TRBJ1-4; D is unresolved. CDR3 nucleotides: TGTGCCAGCAGCTTCTCCGCTGTCACGGTTCAGAAACTGTTTTTT. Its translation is CASSFSAVTVQKLFF.